This TCR beta chain is from a study of shared clonotypes between healthy human individuals. Study-wide results and caveats: Naive subsets generally exceeded memory subsets in estimated richness.

J was trimmed by 3 bases and V by 3 bases; bases with no gene match: 1. This CDR3 contains 13 residues. Germline CDR1 SGHKS, CDR2 YYEKEE (reference sequence). Clones were read by immunoSEQ multiplex PCR, and TCRdb kept only the in-frame ones, dropping some. This table has roughly 1,000,000 clones, around 78% appearing once. About this clone: As yet, its antigen is unknown. A much larger clone lies one base from this, so it may be a read error.

CD45RA-negative memory and CD45RA+ naive subsets were split from the CD4+ cells. This chain links TRBV5-5 with TRBJ2-5; 8 bases line up with TRBD1. This sequence originates from a young man in good health. Some clones in this sample may be carry-over from other donors' samples. Sequenced material: memory CD4+ T cells from PBMCs. Subset: CD45RA-negative fraction. CDR3 region: CASSSTGEETQYF. The CDR3 nucleotides read TGTGCCAGCAGCTCGACAGGGGAAGAGACCCAGTACTTC.